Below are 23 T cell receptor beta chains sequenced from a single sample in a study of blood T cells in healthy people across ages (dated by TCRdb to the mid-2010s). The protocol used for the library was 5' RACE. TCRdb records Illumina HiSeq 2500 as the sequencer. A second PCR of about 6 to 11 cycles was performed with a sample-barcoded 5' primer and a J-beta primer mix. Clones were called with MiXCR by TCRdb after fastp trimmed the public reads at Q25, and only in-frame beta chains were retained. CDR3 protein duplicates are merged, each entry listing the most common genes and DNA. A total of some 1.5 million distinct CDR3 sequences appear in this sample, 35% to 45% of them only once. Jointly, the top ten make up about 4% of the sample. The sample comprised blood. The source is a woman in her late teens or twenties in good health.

CDR3 coding DNA: TGTGCCAGCAGCTTCCTATTGGGGGATCAGCCCCAGCATTTT. Translation: CASSFLLGDQPQHF. The V call is TRBV5-6, the J call TRBJ1-5; a possible D gene is TRBD1 (5 bases). CDR3 length: 14 residues. Germline loops: CDR1 SGHDT, CDR2 YYEEEE. Trimming shortened V by 2 bases and J by 5 bases, and 11 bases separated the two germline ends.

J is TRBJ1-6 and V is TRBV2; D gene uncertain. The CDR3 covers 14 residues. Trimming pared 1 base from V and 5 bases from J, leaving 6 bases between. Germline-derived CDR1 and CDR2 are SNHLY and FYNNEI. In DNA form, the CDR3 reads TGTGCCAGCAGTGAAGATGTGGATAATTCACCCCTCCACTTT. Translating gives CASSEDVDNSPLHF. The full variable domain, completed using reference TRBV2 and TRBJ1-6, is EPEVTQTPSHQVTQMGQEVILRCVPISNHLYFYWYRQILGQKVEFLVSFYNNEISEKSEIFDDQFSVERPDGSNFTLKIRSTKLEDSAMYFCASSEDVDNSPLHFGNGTRLTVT.

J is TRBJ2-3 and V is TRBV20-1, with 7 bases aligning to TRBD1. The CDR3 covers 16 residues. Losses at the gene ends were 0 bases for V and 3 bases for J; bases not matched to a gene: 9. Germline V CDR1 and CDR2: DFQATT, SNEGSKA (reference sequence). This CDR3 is CSARDPTGKGTDTQYF. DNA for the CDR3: TGCAGTGCTAGAGATCCGACAGGGAAGGGAACAGATACGCAGTATTTT.

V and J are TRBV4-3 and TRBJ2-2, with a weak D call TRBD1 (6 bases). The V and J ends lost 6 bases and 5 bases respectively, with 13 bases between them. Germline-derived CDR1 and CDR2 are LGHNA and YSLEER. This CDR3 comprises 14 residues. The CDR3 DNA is TGCGCCAGCAGACAAAAGACAGGAACCGGGGAGCTGTTTTTT. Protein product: CASRQKTGTGELFF.

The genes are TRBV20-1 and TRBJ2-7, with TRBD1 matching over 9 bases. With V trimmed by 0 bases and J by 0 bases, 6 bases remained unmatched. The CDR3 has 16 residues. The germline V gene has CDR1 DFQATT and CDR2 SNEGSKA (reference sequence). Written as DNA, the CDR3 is TGCAGTGCTAGAGATCTCGGGACAGGGACCTCCTACGAGCAGTACTTC. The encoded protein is CSARDLGTGTSYEQYF.

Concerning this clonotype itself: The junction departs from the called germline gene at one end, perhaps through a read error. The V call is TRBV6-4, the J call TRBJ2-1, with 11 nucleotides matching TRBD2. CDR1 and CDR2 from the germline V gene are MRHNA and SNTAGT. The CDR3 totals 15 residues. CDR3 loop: CVSSPTSGGYNEQFF. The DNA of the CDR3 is TGTGTCAGCAGCCCAACTAGCGGGGGATACAATGAGCAGTTCTTC.

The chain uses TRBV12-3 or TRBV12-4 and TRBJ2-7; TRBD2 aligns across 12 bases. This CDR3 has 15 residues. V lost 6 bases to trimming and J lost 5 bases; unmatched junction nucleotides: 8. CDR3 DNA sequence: TGTGCCAGCAGCCGTAGGACTAGCGGGGACCACGAGCAGTACTTC. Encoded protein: CASSRRTSGDHEQYF.

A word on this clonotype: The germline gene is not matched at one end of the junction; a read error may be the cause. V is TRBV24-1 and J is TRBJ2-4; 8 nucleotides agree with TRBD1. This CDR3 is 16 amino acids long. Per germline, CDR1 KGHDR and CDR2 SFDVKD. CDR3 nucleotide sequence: TGTGCCACCGGTGACCTAAACGACAGGGGAGGAAACATTCAGTACTTC. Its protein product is CATGDLNDRGGNIQYF.

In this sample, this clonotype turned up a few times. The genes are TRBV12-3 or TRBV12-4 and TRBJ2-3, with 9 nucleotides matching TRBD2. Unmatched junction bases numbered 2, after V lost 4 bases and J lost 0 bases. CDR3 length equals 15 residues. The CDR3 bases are TGTGCCAGCAGTTGGCGGGAGGGAAGCACAGATACGCAGTATTTT. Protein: CASSWREGSTDTQYF.

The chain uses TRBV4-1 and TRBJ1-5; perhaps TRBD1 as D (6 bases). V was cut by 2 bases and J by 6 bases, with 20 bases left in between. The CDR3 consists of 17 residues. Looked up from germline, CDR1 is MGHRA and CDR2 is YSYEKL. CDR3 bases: TGCGCCAGCAGCCAAAAGGAACAGGGACGTTCAATTCAGCCCCAGCATTTT. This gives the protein CASSQKEQGRSIQPQHF.

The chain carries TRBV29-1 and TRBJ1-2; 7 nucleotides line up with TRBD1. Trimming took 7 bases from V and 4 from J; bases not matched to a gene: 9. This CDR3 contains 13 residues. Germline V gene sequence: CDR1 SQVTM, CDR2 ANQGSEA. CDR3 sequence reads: CSGGTDIGYGYTF. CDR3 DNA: TGCAGCGGTGGGACAGATATCGGCTATGGCTACACCTTC. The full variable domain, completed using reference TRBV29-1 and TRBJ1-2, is SAVISQKPSRDICQRGTSLTIQCQVDSQVTMMFWYRQQPGQSLTLIATANQGSEATYESGFVIDKFPISRPNLTFSTLTVSNMSPEDSSIYLCSGGTDIGYGYTFGSGTRLTVV.

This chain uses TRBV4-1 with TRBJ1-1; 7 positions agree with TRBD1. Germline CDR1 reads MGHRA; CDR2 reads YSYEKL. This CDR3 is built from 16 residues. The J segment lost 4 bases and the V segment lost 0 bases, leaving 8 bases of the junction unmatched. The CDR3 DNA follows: TGCGCCAGCAGCCAAGATGGGGACAGATGGGGCACTGAAGCTTTCTTT. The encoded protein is CASSQDGDRWGTEAFF.

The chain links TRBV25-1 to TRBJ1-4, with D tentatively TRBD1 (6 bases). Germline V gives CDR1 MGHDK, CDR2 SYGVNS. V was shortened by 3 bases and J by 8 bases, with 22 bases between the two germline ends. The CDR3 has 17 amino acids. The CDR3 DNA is TGTGCCAGCAGTGACCGCCACCCCAGGGGCACGGAGGAAAAACTGTTTTTT. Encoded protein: CASSDRHPRGTEEKLFF.

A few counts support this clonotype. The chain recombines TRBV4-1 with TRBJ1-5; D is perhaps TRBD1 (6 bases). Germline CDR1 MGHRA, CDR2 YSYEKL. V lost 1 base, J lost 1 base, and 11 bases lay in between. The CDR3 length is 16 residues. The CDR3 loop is CASSQVAGASNQPQHF. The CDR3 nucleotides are TGCGCCAGCAGCCAAGTGGCGGGGGCGAGCAATCAGCCCCAGCATTTT.

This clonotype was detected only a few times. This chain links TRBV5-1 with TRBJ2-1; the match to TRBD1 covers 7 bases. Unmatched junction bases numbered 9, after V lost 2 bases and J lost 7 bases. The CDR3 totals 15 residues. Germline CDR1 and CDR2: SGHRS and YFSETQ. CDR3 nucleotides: TGCGCCAGCAGCTTAACAGGGGCCCCTGAGAATGAGCAGTTCTTC. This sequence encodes CASSLTGAPENEQFF.

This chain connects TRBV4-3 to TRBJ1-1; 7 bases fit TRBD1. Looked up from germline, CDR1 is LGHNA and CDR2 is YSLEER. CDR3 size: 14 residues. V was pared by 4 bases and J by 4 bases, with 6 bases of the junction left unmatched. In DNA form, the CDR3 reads TGCGCCAGCAGCCGAAGGACAGGATCCACTGAAGCTTTCTTT. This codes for CASSRRTGSTEAFF.

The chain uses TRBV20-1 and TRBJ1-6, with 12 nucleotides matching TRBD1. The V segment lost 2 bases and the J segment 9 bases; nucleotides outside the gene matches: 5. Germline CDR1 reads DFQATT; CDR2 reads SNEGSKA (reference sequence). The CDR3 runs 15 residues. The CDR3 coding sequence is TGCAGTGCTAGACCCGGGACAGGGGGCAGTTCACCCCTCCACTTT. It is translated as CSARPGTGGSSPLHF.

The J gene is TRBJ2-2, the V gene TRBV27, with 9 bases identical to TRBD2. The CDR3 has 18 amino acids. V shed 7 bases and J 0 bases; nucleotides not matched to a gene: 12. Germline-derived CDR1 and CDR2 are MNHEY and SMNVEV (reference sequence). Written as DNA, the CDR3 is TGTGCCAGCAAATTTAGGCTAGCGGGGACCCCGAACACCGGGGAGCTGTTTTTT. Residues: CASKFRLAGTPNTGELFF.

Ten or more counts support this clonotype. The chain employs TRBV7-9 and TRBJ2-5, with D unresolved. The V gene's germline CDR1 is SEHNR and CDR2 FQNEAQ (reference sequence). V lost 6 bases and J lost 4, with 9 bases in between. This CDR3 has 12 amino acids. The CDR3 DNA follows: TGTGCCAGCAGTTTCTCCTCAGAGACCCAGTACTTC. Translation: CASSFSSETQYF.

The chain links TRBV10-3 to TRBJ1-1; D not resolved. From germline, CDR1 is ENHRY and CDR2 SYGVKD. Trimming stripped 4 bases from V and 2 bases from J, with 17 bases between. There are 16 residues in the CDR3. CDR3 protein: CAISGGGSSYNTEAFF. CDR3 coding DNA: TGTGCCATCAGTGGGGGTGGAAGCAGCTATAACACTGAAGCTTTCTTT.

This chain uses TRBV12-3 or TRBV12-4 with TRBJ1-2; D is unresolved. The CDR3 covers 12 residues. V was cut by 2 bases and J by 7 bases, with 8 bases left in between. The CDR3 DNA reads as TGTGCCAGCAGTTTACCGGGAACTGGCTACACCTTC. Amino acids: CASSLPGTGYTF.

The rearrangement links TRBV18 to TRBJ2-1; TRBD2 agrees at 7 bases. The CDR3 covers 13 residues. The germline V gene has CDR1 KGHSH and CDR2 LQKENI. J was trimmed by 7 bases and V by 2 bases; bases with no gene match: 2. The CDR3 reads CASSPMGLNEQFF. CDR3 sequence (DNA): TGTGCCAGCTCACCAATGGGACTAAATGAGCAGTTCTTC.

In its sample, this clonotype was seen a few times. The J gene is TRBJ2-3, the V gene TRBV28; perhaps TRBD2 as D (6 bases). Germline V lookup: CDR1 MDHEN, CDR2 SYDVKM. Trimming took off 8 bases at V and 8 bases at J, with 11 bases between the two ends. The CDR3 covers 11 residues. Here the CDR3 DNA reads TGTGCCAGCGGGGCGGAGGGTACGCAGTATTTT. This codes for CASGAEGTQYF.